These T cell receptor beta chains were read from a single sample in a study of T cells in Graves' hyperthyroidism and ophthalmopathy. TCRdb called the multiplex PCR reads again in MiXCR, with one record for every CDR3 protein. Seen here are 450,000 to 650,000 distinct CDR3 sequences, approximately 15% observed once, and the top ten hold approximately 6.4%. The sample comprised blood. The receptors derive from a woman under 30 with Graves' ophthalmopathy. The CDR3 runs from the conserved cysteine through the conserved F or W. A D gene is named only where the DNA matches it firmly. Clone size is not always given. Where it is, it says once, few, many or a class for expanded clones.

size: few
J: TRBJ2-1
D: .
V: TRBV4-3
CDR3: CASSQDGAGSYNEQFF
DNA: TGCGCCAGCAGCCAAGATGGGGCGGGCTCCTACAATGAGCAGTTCTTC

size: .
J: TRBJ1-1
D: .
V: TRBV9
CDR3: CASSVSGELMNTEAFF
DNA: TGTGCCAGCAGCGTATCAGGAGAACTCATGAACACTGAAGCTTTCTTT

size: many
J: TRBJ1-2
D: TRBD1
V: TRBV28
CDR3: CASSSIRGRGGYTF
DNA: TGTGCCAGCAGTTCTATTAGGGGGCGCGGTGGCTACACCTTC

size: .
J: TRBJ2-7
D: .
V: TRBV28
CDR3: CASSSPGTRKTGEQYF
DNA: TGCGCCAGCAGCTCCCCCGGGACTCGGAAAACTGGGGAGCAGTACTTC

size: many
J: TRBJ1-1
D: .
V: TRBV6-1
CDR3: CASSISKGSTEAFF
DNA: TGTGCCAGCAGTATATCGAAAGGGAGCACTGAAGCTTTCTTT

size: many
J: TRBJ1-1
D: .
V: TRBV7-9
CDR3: CASSFLGGGRTEAFF
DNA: TGTGCCAGCAGCTTCCTAGGGGGTGGGAGAACTGAAGCTTTCTTT

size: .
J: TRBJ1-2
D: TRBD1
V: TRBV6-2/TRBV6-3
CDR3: CASRDTGTVYGYTF
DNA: TGTGCCAGCAGAGACACCGGGACAGTCTATGGCTACACCTTC

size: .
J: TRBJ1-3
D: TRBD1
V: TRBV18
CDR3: CASSPGQGVNTIYF
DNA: TGTGCCAGCTCACCGGGACAGGGGGTAAACACCATATATTTT

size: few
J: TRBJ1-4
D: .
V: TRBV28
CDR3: CASTATGTNEKLFF
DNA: TGTGCCAGCACCGCGACGGGCACTAATGAAAAACTGTTTTTT

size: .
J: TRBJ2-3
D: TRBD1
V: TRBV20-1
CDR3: CSATRDSPTDTQYF
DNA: TGCAGTGCTACTCGGGACAGTCCCACAGATACGCAGTATTTT

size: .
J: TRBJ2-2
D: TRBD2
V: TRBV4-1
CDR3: CASSQASGNTGELFF
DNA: TGCGCCAGCAGCCAGGCTAGCGGGAACACCGGGGAGCTGTTTTTT

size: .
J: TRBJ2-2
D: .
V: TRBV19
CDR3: CASRRGGAGELFF
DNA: TGTGCCAGTAGGCGCGGAGGGGCCGGGGAGCTGTTTTTT

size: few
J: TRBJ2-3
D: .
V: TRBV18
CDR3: CASLPVGATGTDTQYF
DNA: TGTGCCAGCTTACCCGTTGGAGCCACTGGCACAGATACGCAGTATTTT

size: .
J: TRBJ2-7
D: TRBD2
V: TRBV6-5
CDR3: CASSYSIPGRSDEQYF
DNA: TGTGCCAGCAGTTACTCCATCCCCGGGAGGTCCGACGAGCAGTACTTC

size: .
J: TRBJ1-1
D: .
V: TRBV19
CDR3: CASSTQSNTEAFF
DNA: TGTGCCAGTAGTACCCAATCGAACACTGAAGCTTTCTTT

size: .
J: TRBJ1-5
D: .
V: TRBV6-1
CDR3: CASRHGGQPQHF
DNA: TGTGCCAGCAGGCACGGAGGGCAGCCCCAGCATTTT

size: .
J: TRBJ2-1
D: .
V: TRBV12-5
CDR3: CASGLGRVEQFF
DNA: TGTGCTAGTGGTTTGGGTAGAGTTGAGCAGTTCTTC

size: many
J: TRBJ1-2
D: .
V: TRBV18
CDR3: CASSRQGLDYGYTF
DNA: TGTGCCAGCTCACGCCAGGGCTTGGACTATGGCTACACCTTC

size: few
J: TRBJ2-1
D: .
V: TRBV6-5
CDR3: CASSYSPGYTKQFF
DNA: TGTGCCAGCAGTTACTCCCCGGGCTATACGAAGCAGTTCTTC

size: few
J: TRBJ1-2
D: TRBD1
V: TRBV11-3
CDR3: CASSLTLRQGSGYTF
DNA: TGTGCCAGCAGCTTAACCCTTAGACAGGGTTCTGGCTACACCTTC

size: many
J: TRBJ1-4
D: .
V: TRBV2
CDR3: CASSEAVFGGREKLFF
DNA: TGTGCCAGCAGTGAAGCGGTTTTCGGGGGGAGAGAAAAACTGTTTTTT

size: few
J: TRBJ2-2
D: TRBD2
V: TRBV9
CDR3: CASSVAVAGGPAGELFF
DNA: TGTGCCAGCAGCGTAGCTGTGGCGGGAGGGCCTGCCGGGGAGCTGTTTTTT

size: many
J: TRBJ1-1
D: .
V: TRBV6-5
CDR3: CASSYGTAYTEAFF
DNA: TGTGCCAGCAGTTACGGGACGGCTTACACTGAAGCTTTCTTT

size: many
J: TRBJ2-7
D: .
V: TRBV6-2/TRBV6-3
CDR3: CASTLRPGAYEQYF
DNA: TGTGCCAGCACCTTACGTCCCGGAGCCTACGAGCAGTACTTC

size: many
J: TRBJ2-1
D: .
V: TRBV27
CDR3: CASSLGEYNEQFF
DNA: TGTGCCAGCAGCTTAGGAGAATACAATGAGCAGTTCTTC

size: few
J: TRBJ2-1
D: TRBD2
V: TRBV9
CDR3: CASTGGVLAGGGNEQFF
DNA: TGTGCCAGCACCGGGGGGGTATTAGCGGGAGGTGGCAATGAGCAGTTCTTC

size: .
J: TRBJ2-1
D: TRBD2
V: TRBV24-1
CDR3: CATTGGHEQFF
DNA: TGTGCCACGACGGGGGGGCATGAGCAGTTCTTC

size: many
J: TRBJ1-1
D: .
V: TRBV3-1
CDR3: CASSQEGGLNTEAFF
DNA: TGTGCCAGCAGCCAAGAGGGGGGATTGAACACTGAAGCTTTCTTT

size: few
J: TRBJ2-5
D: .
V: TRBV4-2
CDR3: CASSQDRWQETQYF
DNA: TGTGCCAGCAGCCAAGATCGCTGGCAAGAGACCCAGTACTTC

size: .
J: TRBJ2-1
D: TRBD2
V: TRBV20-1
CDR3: CSARGTSGDSYNEQFF
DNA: TGCAGTGCGCGCGGGACTAGCGGGGACTCCTACAATGAGCAGTTCTTC

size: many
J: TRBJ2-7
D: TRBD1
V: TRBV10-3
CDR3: CAISGGTGRIYEQYF
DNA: TGTGCCATCAGTGGAGGGACAGGGAGAATCTACGAGCAGTACTTC

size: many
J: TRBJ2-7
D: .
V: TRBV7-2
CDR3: CASSLDSGYEQYF
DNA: TGTGCCAGCAGCTTAGACAGTGGCTACGAGCAGTACTTC

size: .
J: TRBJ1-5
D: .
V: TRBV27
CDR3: CASQRGGGNQPQHF
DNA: TGTGCCAGCCAACGGGGGGGTGGCAATCAGCCCCAGCATTTT

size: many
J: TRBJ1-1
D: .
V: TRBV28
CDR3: CASSFGPLDRNTEAFF
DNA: TGTGCCAGCAGTTTTGGGCCCCTTGACAGGAACACTGAAGCTTTCTTT

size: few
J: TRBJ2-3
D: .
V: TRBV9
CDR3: CASSVVPGSAGDTQYF
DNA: TGTGCCAGCAGCGTAGTTCCCGGGAGCGCGGGAGATACGCAGTATTTT

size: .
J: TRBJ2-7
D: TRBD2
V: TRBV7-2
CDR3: CASSTRTSGSMAYEQYF
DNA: TGTGCCAGCAGCACCCGGACTAGCGGGAGTATGGCGTACGAGCAGTACTTC

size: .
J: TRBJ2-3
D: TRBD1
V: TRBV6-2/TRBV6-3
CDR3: CASSSTGQGTDTQYF
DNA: TGTGCCAGCAGTTCAACCGGACAGGGCACAGATACGCAGTATTTT

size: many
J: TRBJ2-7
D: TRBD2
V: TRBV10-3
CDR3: CAIGTSGNEQYF
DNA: TGTGCCATCGGGACTAGCGGCAACGAGCAGTACTTC

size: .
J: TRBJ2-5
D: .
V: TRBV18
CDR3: CASSPQTRETQYF
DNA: TGTGCCAGCTCACCACAGACCCGGGAGACCCAGTACTTC

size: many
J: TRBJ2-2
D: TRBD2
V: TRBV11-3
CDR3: CASSLGSRLAENTGELFF
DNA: TGTGCCAGCAGCTTAGGTTCAAGACTAGCGGAGAACACCGGGGAGCTGTTTTTT

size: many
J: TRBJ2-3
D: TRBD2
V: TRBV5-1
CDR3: CASSLASAGGFTDTQYF
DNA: TGCGCCAGCAGCTTGGCCTCGGCGGGAGGCTTCACAGATACGCAGTATTTT

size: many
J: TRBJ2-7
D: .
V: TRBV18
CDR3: CASSPVEGYGQYF
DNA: TGTGCCAGCTCACCAGTGGAGGGCTACGGGCAGTACTTC

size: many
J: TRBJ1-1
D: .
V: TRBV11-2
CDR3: CASSLGGRLEAFF
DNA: TGTGCCAGCAGCTTAGGAGGGAGACTGGAAGCTTTCTTT

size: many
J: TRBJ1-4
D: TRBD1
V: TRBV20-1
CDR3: CSATRTGLSEKLFF
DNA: TGCAGTGCTACCCGGACAGGGCTTTCCGAAAAACTGTTTTTT

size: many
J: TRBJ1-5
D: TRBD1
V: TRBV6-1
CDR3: CASGAPGQGHQPQHF
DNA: TGTGCCAGCGGAGCTCCGGGACAGGGTCATCAGCCCCAGCATTTT

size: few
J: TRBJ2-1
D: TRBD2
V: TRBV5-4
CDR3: CASSLDRGRAYNEQFF
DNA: TGTGCCAGCAGCTTGGATCGAGGGAGGGCCTACAATGAGCAGTTCTTC